The entry below gives a single TCR beta chain sequence along with its context. Its antigen specificity is not known. No base quality values were provided; no much bigger clone lies one nucleotide off. Every donor was a healthy Caucasian. The twin cohort consisted of three pairs of female monozygotic twins, all aged roughly 18 to 29 years. Positive isolation kits from Invitrogen were used to isolate CD4+ and CD8+ T cell populations. Libraries were constructed by 5' RACE. TCRdb records Illumina HiSeq 2000 as the sequencer. Template switching introduced a universal primer binding site; the final cDNA contained a unique molecular identifier, enabling accurate counting of TCR cDNA molecules. First-strand cDNA for TCR alpha and beta chains was synthesized from specific primers in the conserved constant-segment region. To control for contamination, every cDNA library carried two barcodes: a SMART-Mk sample barcode plus Illumina barcodes. Two successive PCR steps introduced TruSeq adapter sequences along with Illumina sample barcodes. The TCR alpha and beta cDNA libraries were sequenced on the Illumina HiSeq platform using custom primers. The paper's data handling went like this. Raw reads were processed with MiGEC to extract unique molecular identifiers, and MiXCR was used to determine CDR3 positions. For each individual, recombination models were inferred using an EM algorithm with the repgenHMM and IGoR tools. Shared clonotype analysis was performed with the tcR package in R, normalizing sharing by the product of cloneset sizes. To study raw recombination without the effects of thymic and clonal selection, out-of-frame nonproductive sequences were analyzed. TCRdb itself trimmed the public reads at Q25 with fastp, ran MiXCR and retained productive beta chains. Rows merge per CDR3 protein into single entries with the most common DNA and genes. The V and J calls were determined by TCRdb, not by the authors. The sample includes about 500,000 distinct CDR3 sequences, with more than 13% observed a single time. About 0.97% of the sample comes from the top ten.

These data belong to a study of identical twins (dated by TCRdb to 2016 to 2017). Study-wide context: To test whether fetal clonotypes persist, this study deep-sequenced TCR alpha and beta repertoires from monozygotic twins, from unrelated adults of various ages, and from cord blood. Replicate twin experiments were performed at different times using different library preparation protocols to rule out contamination. Overall results and qualifications from the work: Excess twin sharing in beta out-of-frame sequences was weaker because fewer shared sequences lowered the signal-to-noise ratio. Conclusions relied on cross-sectional statistical analysis, since the same donors could not be followed over many years. Abundant cord blood beta clonotypes had fewer insertions, young adult naive repertoires showed a similar but weaker trend, and memory repertoires showed no such trend. Zero-insertion analyses could be partly confounded by invariant T cells such as MAIT and iNKT, although diverse VJ usage argued against such confounding for most clonotypes. Out-of-frame TCR alpha sharing in monozygotic twins was systematically underestimated by recombination models, whereas sharing between unrelated individuals was in agreement with the recombination models. Out-of-frame TCR alpha sequences shared between twins showed an excess of low generation-probability sequences compared with coincidental sharing between unrelated individuals.

V is clipped by 2 bases and J by 1 base, and the sequence between their germline boundaries is 11 bases long. Via the germline V gene, CDR1 is MGHDK and CDR2 SYGVNS. The CDR3, from cysteine to phenylalanine, totals 16 residues. Just CDR3 DNA is preserved here, 48 bases in frame from base 1. Separately, the same data were catalogued under a study of yellow fever vaccine responses in identical twins. The other study reports the following: According to the authors, in identical twins the way T cells responded to vaccination appeared partly convergent and partly personalized. In the study, vaccine-responding T cell clones were precisely tracked in identical twins.

The chain uses TRBV25-1 and TRBJ2-2; a tentative D match to TRBD2 spans 6 bases. This receptor was identified in a woman aged 18 to 35 in good health. Sequencing was performed on CD4+ T cells sorted from blood. The CDR3 region reads CASSEASSVNTGELFF. Here is the DNA: TGTGCCAGCAGTGAAGCGTCTAGCGTGAACACCGGGGAGCTGTTTTTT. The variable domain in full, with residues beyond the CDR3 obtained from the reference TRBV25-1 and TRBJ2-2 genes, is EADIYQTPRYLVIGTGKKITLECSQTMGHDKMYWYQQDPGMELHLIHYSYGVNSTEKGDLSSESTVSRIRTEHFPLTLESARPSHTSQYLCASSEASSVNTGELFFGEGSRLTVL.